Listed here are 14 T cell receptor beta chains from one sample, sequenced in a study of shared clonotypes between healthy human individuals. TCRdb's table, derived via immunoSEQ multiplex PCR, lists solely in-frame clones and lacks some. The data contain hundreds of thousands of clones, roughly 72% of them singletons. Sequenced sample: memory CD4+ T cells sorted from blood. Subset defined: CD45RA-negative fraction. The source of these receptors is a woman aged 30 to 39 in good health.

The V and J genes are TRBV11-2 and TRBJ1-3; 7 bases agree with TRBD1. This CDR3 has 15 residues. CDR1 SGHAT and CDR2 FQNNGV come from the germline V gene. V lost 1 base to trimming and J lost 3 bases; unmatched junction nucleotides: 3. The CDR3 spells CASSLGQGVGNTIYF. CDR3 coding DNA: TGTGCCAGCAGCTTAGGACAGGGTGTTGGAAACACCATATATTTT.

The chain employs TRBV4-1 and TRBJ2-1, with 8 bases aligning to TRBD2. The CDR3 runs 16 residues. CDR1 MGHRA and CDR2 YSYEKL come from the germline V gene. V was clipped by 4 bases and J by 4 bases; unmatched bases: 9. CDR3: CASSLSERESYNEQFF. The DNA of the CDR3 is TGCGCCAGCAGCCTAAGCGAGCGGGAGTCTTACAATGAGCAGTTCTTC.

The rearrangement uses TRBV19 and TRBJ1-5, with D tentatively TRBD1 (5 bases). V was trimmed by 7 bases and J by 0 bases, leaving 13 bases between them. The CDR3 totals 15 residues. Germline CDR1 is LNHDA and CDR2 is SQIVND (reference sequence). CDR3 amino acids: CASTWDFSSNQPQHF. Here the CDR3 DNA reads TGTGCCAGTACATGGGACTTTTCTAGCAATCAGCCCCAGCATTTT.

The gene calls are TRBV7-2 and TRBJ2-3; no firm D call. This CDR3 is built from 13 residues. In germline, CDR1 is SGHTA, CDR2 FQGNSA. The ends were cut back, 1 base at V and 0 bases at J, with 2 bases in the middle. CDR3 DNA: TGTGCCAGCAGCTTAGTTAGCACAGATACGCAGTATTTT. Encoded protein: CASSLVSTDTQYF.

As for this clone: The same CDR3 is also encoded by other DNA sequences in this sample. V gene TRBV28 combines with J gene TRBJ2-7; a weak D match, TRBD2 (6 bases). Germline CDR1 reads MDHEN; CDR2 reads SYDVKM. This CDR3 region has 15 residues. V was trimmed by 2 bases and J by 0 bases, leaving 11 bases between them. CDR3 amino acids: CASSLGGSSSYEQYF. For the CDR3, the DNA is TGTGCCAGCAGTTTAGGGGGGAGCTCCTCCTACGAGCAGTACTTC.

Comment on this clone: The same CDR3 can be traced to other DNA sequences in this sample. The chain combines TRBV18 with TRBJ1-1; possible D gene TRBD1, 6 bases. There are 15 residues in the CDR3. CDR1 is KGHSH, CDR2 LQKENI, per germline. Trimming took 3 bases from V and 0 from J, leaving 11 bases between them. The CDR3 region is CASSPATGLNTEAFF. In DNA form, the CDR3 reads TGTGCCAGCTCACCGGCGACAGGCTTGAACACTGAAGCTTTCTTT.

The rearrangement links TRBV28 to TRBJ2-1, with a possible D match to TRBD2 (5 bases). Trimming removed 8 bases at V and 6 bases at J, with 26 bases between. Germline CDR1 reads MDHEN; CDR2 reads SYDVKM. CDR3 length: 17 amino acids. The CDR3 DNA reads TGTGCCAGCCGTGCTCGGGGTAGACCCCGGTTTACCAATGAGCAGTTCTTC. The encoded protein is CASRARGRPRFTNEQFF.

The CDR3 is CASSAHRAGGSEKLFF. DNA for the CDR3: TGTGCCAGCAGTGCGCACAGGGCTGGTGGATCTGAAAAACTGTTTTTT. The rearrangement links TRBV28 to TRBJ1-4; a weak D match, TRBD1 (6 bases). This CDR3 region has 16 residues. Between the trimmed V and J ends, which lost 5 bases and 7 bases, there was a span of 20 bases. Looked up from germline, CDR1 is MDHEN and CDR2 is SYDVKM.

The chain links TRBV11-3 to TRBJ2-5; 10 bases are a match to TRBD2. Germline-derived CDR1 and CDR2 are SGHNT and YENEEA. The CDR3 contains 17 residues. V dropped 1 base and J dropped 5; count of bases not matched to a gene: 10. CDR3 sequence (DNA): TGTGCCAGCAGCTTAGGTCTAGCGGGAGTCGGTGAGGAGACCCAGTACTTC. This sequence encodes CASSLGLAGVGEETQYF.

This clone has only one observation. The chain is built from TRBV4-1 and TRBJ1-4; TRBD1 might be the D (5 bases). V lost 1 base, J lost 1 base, and 10 bases lay in between. CDR1 MGHRA and CDR2 YSYEKL come from the germline V gene. This CDR3 has 16 residues. The CDR3 nucleotides read TGCGCCAGCAGCCAAGTCAGAGGGGTAACTAATGAAAAACTGTTTTTT. Translated, it gives CASSQVRGVTNEKLFF.

This clone was found once. This sequence joins TRBV5-1 and TRBJ2-6; no clear D gene. The CDR3 runs 14 residues. Trimming took off 4 bases at V and 0 bases at J, with 5 bases between the two ends. Germline-derived CDR1 and CDR2 are SGHRS and YFSETQ. As DNA, the CDR3 is TGCGCCAGCAGCGATTTCTCTGGGGCCAACGTCCTGACTTTC. Its protein product is CASSDFSGANVLTF.

The J gene is TRBJ2-3, the V gene TRBV11-2; 8 nucleotides align to TRBD1. Germline CDR1 SGHAT, CDR2 FQNNGV. The CDR3 is 15 amino acids. V was pared by 6 bases and J by 4 bases, with 9 bases of the junction left unmatched. The CDR3 nucleotides are TGTGCCAGCAGGAATCAGGACAGGGTACCAGATACGCAGTATTTT. Amino acid sequence: CASRNQDRVPDTQYF. Combining the CDR3 with reference TRBV11-2 and TRBJ2-3 gives the whole variable domain EAGVAQSPRYKIIEKRQSVAFWCNPISGHATLYWYQQILGQGPKLLIQFQNNGVVDDSQLPKDRFSAERLKGVDSTLKIQPAKLEDSAVYLCASRNQDRVPDTQYFGPGTRLTVL.

This CDR3 reads CASSSTRDQPQHF. CDR3 nucleotides: TGTGCCAGCAGTTCGACAAGAGATCAGCCCCAGCATTTT. The chain employs TRBV6-5 and TRBJ1-5; D is unresolved. The germline V gene encodes CDR1 MNHEY and CDR2 SVGAGI. V gave up 4 bases and J gave up 5 bases, with 9 bases separating them. CDR3 length equals 13 residues.

The rearrangement joins TRBV29-1 to TRBJ1-1; TRBD1 is a possible D gene (6 bases). The CDR3 has 12 amino acids. Trimming shortened V by 5 bases and J by 6 bases, and 13 bases separated the two germline ends. CDR1 SQVTM and CDR2 ANQGSEA come from the germline V gene. DNA for the CDR3: TGCAGCGTTAGGGATGGGGGCCCTGAAGCTTTCTTT. Amino acids: CSVRDGGPEAFF.